These 23 T cell receptor beta chains share one sample of origin, sequenced in a study of identical twins. MiXCR, run by TCRdb on the 5' RACE reads, gives a single entry per CDR3 protein. The sample has about 430,000 distinct CDR3 sequences; about 18% are singletons. Source material: naive T cells sorted from blood. Receptor source: a man in his fifties or sixties in good health.

This clonotype was observed a handful of times. The chain uses TRBV12-3 or TRBV12-4 and TRBJ2-7, with 8 nucleotides matching TRBD2. V lost 6 bases, J lost 3 bases, and 1 base stayed unmatched. This CDR3 comprises 12 residues. The CDR3 region is CASSRGGYEQYF. The DNA of the CDR3 is TGTGCCAGCAGCCGGGGGGGCTACGAGCAGTACTTC.

The chain couples TRBV5-1 to TRBJ1-5; D is undetermined. Germline values: CDR1 SGHRS, CDR2 YFSETQ. The CDR3 consists of 18 residues. Deletions cut 0 bases from V and 1 base from J, with 17 bases between. The CDR3 sequence is CASSLGQSGPGSNQPQHF. The CDR3 DNA follows: TGCGCCAGCAGCTTGGGGCAGTCAGGCCCTGGCAGCAATCAGCCCCAGCATTTT. The entire variable domain, with the rest obtained from reference TRBV5-1 and TRBJ1-5, is as follows: KAGVTQTPRYLIKTRGQQVTLSCSPISGHRSVSWYQQTPGQGLQFLFEYFSETQRNKGNFPGRFSGRQFSNSRSEMNVSTLELGDSALYLCASSLGQSGPGSNQPQHFGDGTRLSIL.

This clonotype was observed a handful of times. This chain joins TRBV20-1 and TRBJ1-1; D is possibly TRBD1 (6 bases). The V and J ends lost 2 bases and 5 bases respectively, with 15 bases between them. The CDR3 runs to 14 residues. Germline values: CDR1 DFQATT, CDR2 SNEGSKA (reference sequence). The CDR3 sequence is CSARPRGGWTEAFF. CDR3 nucleotide sequence: TGCAGTGCTAGACCCAGGGGCGGTTGGACTGAAGCTTTCTTT.

The chain joins TRBV10-3 to TRBJ1-2, with 7 bases matching TRBD1. The germline V gene has CDR1 ENHRY and CDR2 SYGVKD. The CDR3 sequence is 16 residues long. The V segment lost 1 base and the J segment 4 bases; nucleotides outside the gene matches: 9. CDR3 DNA sequence: TGTGCCATCAGTGAGTTTGGGGACAGTACCCCCTATGGCTACACCTTC. The encoded protein is CAISEFGDSTPYGYTF.

This clonotype was detected only a few times. V is TRBV20-1 and J is TRBJ2-2, with 13 nucleotides matching TRBD2. Germline assignment: CDR1 DFQATT and CDR2 SNEGSKA (reference sequence). The CDR3 runs to 15 residues. In nucleotides, the CDR3 is TGCAGCGCGGGACTAGCGGGGAGGGAAATCGGGGAGCTGTTTTTT. Translating gives CSAGLAGREIGELFF.

The V gene is TRBV28, the J gene TRBJ2-1, with 8 bases fitting TRBD2. With V trimmed by 7 bases and J by 2 bases, 7 bases remained unmatched. Per the germline V gene, CDR1 is MDHEN and CDR2 is SYDVKM. The length of the CDR3 is 15 residues. CDR3: CASTAPGGAYNEQFF. The DNA of the CDR3 is TGTGCCAGCACAGCCCCGGGGGGGGCCTACAATGAGCAGTTCTTC.

This clonotype was counted only a few times. The chain is built from TRBV12-3 or TRBV12-4 and TRBJ2-5; D unclear. The CDR3 is 11 amino acids. Trimming cost V 5 bases and J 7 bases, with 8 bases left between them. This CDR3 is CASSEQTTQYF. CDR3 bases: TGTGCCAGCAGTGAGCAGACGACCCAGTACTTC.

CDR3 coding DNA: TGTGCCAGCAGCGTAGTAGGCGGGAGCTCCTACAATGAGCAGTTCTTC. This encodes CASSVVGGSSYNEQFF. The chain recombines TRBV9 with TRBJ2-1, with 7 bases matching TRBD2. The CDR3 has 16 residues. Germline CDR1 is SGDLS and CDR2 is YYNGEE. Trimming cost V 0 bases and J 0 bases; bases outside gene matches: 3.

This clonotype was detected a few times. The chain links TRBV30 to TRBJ1-6; TRBD1 matches at 8 bases. The CDR3 sequence is 15 residues long. With 4 bases clipped from V and 9 bases from J, the junction kept 11 bases outside the gene matches. Germline V CDR1 and CDR2: GTSNPN, SVGIG (reference sequence). CDR3 DNA: TGTGCCTGGACAATCGCCGGGACAGGAGGTTCACCCCTCCACTTT. Translation gives CAWTIAGTGGSPLHF.

This rearrangement joins TRBV20-1 to TRBJ2-3; D tentatively reads TRBD1 or TRBD2 (6 bases each). V lost 0 bases and J lost 2, with 12 bases in between. This CDR3 is 15 amino acids long. CDR1 is DFQATT and CDR2 is SNEGSKA in the germline V gene (reference sequence). The CDR3 coding sequence is TGCAGTGCTAGAGATTGGGGGGCCCCCACAGATACGCAGTATTTT. Its translation is CSARDWGAPTDTQYF.

At least ten counts were recorded for this clonotype. V is TRBV6-2 or TRBV6-3 and J is TRBJ2-1; D is unclear. The length of the CDR3 is 11 residues. CDR1 and CDR2 (germline): MNHEY, SVGEGT. Trimming shortened V by 6 bases and J by 12 bases, and 12 bases separated the two germline ends. CDR3 coding DNA: TGTGCCAGCAGCCAGAATTGGGGGCAGTTCTTC. Its translation: CASSQNWGQFF.

As to this clonotype: Possible read error: a much larger clone is one base away. The chain carries TRBV7-8 and TRBJ2-1; TRBD2 matches 10 bases. Per germline, CDR1 SGHVS and CDR2 FQNEAQ. This CDR3 has 17 residues. V lost 5 bases, J lost 6 bases, and 13 bases stayed unmatched. The CDR3 DNA reads as TGTGCCAGCAGCAGCGAACCGGGACTAGCGCCATCCAATGAGCAGTTCTTC. Translation: CASSSEPGLAPSNEQFF.

This clonotype was seen a handful of times. The rearrangement links TRBV7-9 to TRBJ1-1; D unresolved. Germline CDR1 SEHNR, CDR2 FQNEAQ (reference sequence). Trimming pared 8 bases from V and 1 base from J, leaving 11 bases between. The CDR3 is 13 amino acids. CDR3 in amino acids: CASDYMANTEAFF. CDR3 in DNA: TGTGCCAGCGATTACATGGCGAACACTGAAGCTTTCTTT.

This clonotype showed up just a few times. The chain joins TRBV7-2 to TRBJ2-5; D is ambiguous. In germline, CDR1 is SGHTA, CDR2 FQGNSA. Trimming cost V 1 base and J 5 bases, with 11 bases left between them. The CDR3 consists of 14 residues. The CDR3, as DNA: TGTGCCAGCAGCTTAGGAGCTACTTGGGAGACCCAGTACTTC. This codes for CASSLGATWETQYF.

This sequence joins TRBV6-5 and TRBJ1-1; D is uncertain. Germline V gene lookup returns CDR1 MNHEY and CDR2 SVGAGI. V lost 0 bases and J lost 0, with 8 bases in between. The CDR3 has 15 amino acids. In DNA form, the CDR3 reads TGTGCCAGCAGTTACTCGATGAACATGAACACTGAAGCTTTCTTT. Encoded protein: CASSYSMNMNTEAFF.

J is TRBJ2-5 and V is TRBV12-3 or TRBV12-4; 9 bases align to TRBD2. The CDR3 has 16 amino acids. V lost 5 bases and J lost 6; bases outside the gene matches: 13. CDR3 DNA: TGTGCCAGCAGTCTCCAGGGCGGGGGGGCCGTTAAGACCCAGTACTTC. The encoded protein is CASSLQGGGAVKTQYF.

This clonotype came up once. This sequence joins TRBV27 and TRBJ2-3; D not certain. Trimming pared 8 bases from V and 3 bases from J, leaving 18 bases between. The CDR3 contains 15 residues. Germline-derived CDR1 and CDR2 are MNHEY and SMNVEV (reference sequence). This CDR3 is CASGKGSIQTDTQYF. CDR3 DNA: TGTGCCAGCGGCAAAGGCTCTATCCAAACAGATACGCAGTATTTT.

The sample holds a few counts of this clonotype. The chain links TRBV4-3 to TRBJ1-2; 9 bases align to TRBD1. In germline, CDR1 is LGHNA, CDR2 YSLEER. Trimming cost V 0 bases and J 4 bases; bases outside gene matches: 6. The CDR3 consists of 16 residues. The CDR3 loop is CASSQEGTGGGYGYTF. The DNA of the CDR3 is TGCGCCAGCAGCCAAGAAGGTACAGGGGGCGGCTATGGCTACACCTTC.

This clonotype has just a few counts. The chain has TRBV6-2 or TRBV6-3 and TRBJ2-3; D unclear. The V and J ends lost 4 bases and 0 bases respectively, with 14 bases between them. The CDR3 has 16 amino acids. CDR1 is MNHEY and CDR2 is SVGEGT in the germline V gene. CDR3 bases: TGTGCCAGCAGTTCCTTCCACGAGTCTAGCACAGATACGCAGTATTTT. This encodes CASSSFHESSTDTQYF.

This clonotype occurred many times. The CDR3, as DNA: TGTGCCAGCAGGTCTACCCAAGAGACCCAGTACTTC. It translates to CASRSTQETQYF. This chain links TRBV6-5 with TRBJ2-5, with D unresolved. Germline V lookup: CDR1 MNHEY, CDR2 SVGAGI. This CDR3 is 12 amino acids long. V lost 6 bases, J lost 1 base, and 6 bases lay in between.

This clonotype occurred once. The rearrangement joins TRBV15 to TRBJ1-1; weak D call: TRBD1 (5 bases). The length of the CDR3 is 13 residues. Trimming removed 3 bases at V and 4 bases at J, with 9 bases between. Germline CDR1 is LNHNV and CDR2 is YYDKDF (reference sequence). CDR3 protein: CATSSPRGTEAFF. The CDR3 bases are TGTGCCACCAGCAGCCCAAGGGGCACTGAAGCTTTCTTT.

DNA for the CDR3: TGTGCCACCAGCAGAGACGGGAATAGCAATCAGCCCCAGCATTTT. It yields the protein CATSRDGNSNQPQHF. The chain employs TRBV15 and TRBJ1-5; D is ambiguous. The CDR3 length is 15 residues. V was cut by 0 bases and J by 0 bases, with 6 bases left in between. From germline, CDR1 is LNHNV and CDR2 YYDKDF (reference sequence).

The rearrangement links TRBV27 to TRBJ2-7; 9 bases are a match to TRBD1. The CDR3 runs to 15 residues. Germline lookup yields CDR1 MNHEY and CDR2 SMNVEV (reference sequence). V trimming: 7 bases; J trimming: 0 bases; junction bases outside the gene matches: 7. In nucleotides, the CDR3 is TGTGCCAGCAAAACAGGGGGCGCGAGCTCCTACGAGCAGTACTTC. Protein sequence: CASKTGGASSYEQYF.